A single TCR beta chain is shown here with its context. CDR3 size: 13 residues. J gave up 4 bases and V 8 bases, and 5 bases lay outside the gene matches. In germline, CDR1 is MNHEY, CDR2 SVGAGI. The data derive from a study of blood T cell repertoires in COVID-19. As for the study in general: Samples came from the United States, Italy and Spain, spanning acute and convalescent COVID-19. PBMCs, B-cell-depleted T cells, or T cells were the source of the cDNA or gDNA that made up the material.

Per the authors' pipeline: Cell counts per sample came from amplifying reference gene primers. Only in-frame clones appear in the TCRdb table, and some are missing; sequencing was by immunoSEQ multiplex PCR. V and J calls and clone size come straight from that table; D and trimming were deduced from the DNA. Of 90,000 to 95,000 clones listed, roughly 88% are singletons. The V and J genes are TRBV6-5 and TRBJ1-5; TRBD1 matches 7 bases. The source of this sequence is a woman between 65 and 79 years old with acute or convalescent COVID-19. Sequencing was carried out using peripheral blood. As DNA, the CDR3 is TGTGCCAGCGACAGGGCAGAGAATCAGCCCCAGCATTTT. It is translated as CASDRAENQPQHF.